This TCR beta chain derives from a study of blood T cell repertoires in COVID-19. Background on the study: Whether acute or convalescent, the COVID-19 samples came from the United States, Italy and Spain. PBMCs, B-cell-depleted T cells, or T cells were the source of the cDNA or gDNA that made up the material.

CDR1 and CDR2 (germline): LGHNA, YNFKEQ. This CDR3 region has 17 residues. With 1 base clipped from V and 5 bases from J, the junction kept 5 bases outside the gene matches. Source study methods: Cell counts per sample came from amplifying reference gene primers. Method: immunoSEQ multiplex PCR; TCRdb's copy keeps in-frame clones and lacks some. The V and J calls and clone size are taken from that table; D and trimming were inferred from the DNA. The data contain some 260,000 clones, about 68% of them singletons. Input material: peripheral blood. This chain connects TRBV4-2 to TRBJ2-2; 12 bases line up with TRBD2. The sequence was collected from an elderly woman with acute or convalescent COVID-19. The CDR3 nucleotides are TGTGCCAGCAGCCAAGCTTCTAGCGGGAGGGGTACCGGGGAGCTGTTTTTT. Protein sequence: CASSQASSGRGTGELFF.